This T cell receptor (beta chain) was recovered during a study of T cells after yellow fever vaccination. Study-level results: Weaker overall was a secondary response that nonetheless peaked faster, on day 5 versus 15. The study noted that FACS-sorted repertoires could contain abundant clonotypes contaminating from the bulk population. Most primary-vaccination clones reappeared after the booster (about 96% CD4, roughly 88% CD8).

TCRdb reanalysed the 5' RACE reads using MiXCR and keeps one entry per CDR3 protein. This sample yields some 350,000 distinct CDR3 sequences, of which 6.2% are seen a single time; 15% belongs to the top ten. This clonotype was detected ten times or more. What it binds is unknown. This receptor was obtained from a man aged 30 to 39 who received the YFV17D yellow fever vaccine. Source: PBMCs, taken 5 days after the yellow fever booster vaccination.

The CDR3 bases are TGCAGCGCTGGGACTAGCCGGAAGCAGTTCTTC. Its protein is CSAGTSRKQFF. V usage is TRBV29-1 and J usage is TRBJ2-1; 9 nucleotides align to TRBD2. CDR3 length: 11 residues. After removal of 7 bases from V and 11 bases from J, the junction contained 6 bases not matched to a gene. Germline V gene sequence: CDR1 SQVTM, CDR2 ANQGSEA.